The 5 T cell receptor beta chains reported below all come from one sample, sequenced in a study of follicular helper T cells after annual influenza vaccination. The table came from immunoSEQ multiplex PCR; TCRdb's copy has only in-frame clones and leaves some out. Among over 8,500 clones listed, nearly 85% were seen once. This specimen was CXCR5- memory CD4+ T cells sorted from blood, taken 6 weeks after influenza vaccination. These receptors were taken from an adult who received the influenza vaccine.

The J gene is TRBJ2-7, the V gene TRBV7-2; weak D call: TRBD2 (5 bases). The CDR3 consists of 15 residues. Germline V gives CDR1 SGHTA, CDR2 FQGNSA. V was pared by 1 base and J by 3 bases, with 13 bases between. In DNA form, the CDR3 reads TGTGCCAGCAGCTTAGGGACTGTAAAATACTACGAGCAGTACTTC. Protein: CASSLGTVKYYEQYF. The full variable domain, in which reference TRBV7-2 and TRBJ2-7 provide the parts outside the CDR3, is GAGVSQSPSNKVTEKGKDVELRCDPISGHTALYWYRQSLGQGLEFLIYFQGNSAPDKSGLPSDRFSAERTGGSVSTLTIQRTQQEDSAVYLCASSLGTVKYYEQYFGPGTRLTVT.

The V call is TRBV5-1, the J call TRBJ2-5; 8 bases are a match to TRBD1. Trimming at V came to 4 bases and at J to 4 bases, leaving 3 bases not matched to a gene. Germline V gives CDR1 SGHRS, CDR2 YFSETQ. The CDR3 runs to 13 residues. CDR3 loop: CASSQGAGETQYF. CDR3 in DNA: TGCGCCAGCAGCCAGGGGGCAGGAGAGACCCAGTACTTC.

The chain couples TRBV5-6 to TRBJ2-3; D is unclear. The CDR3 length is 14 residues. V lost 0 bases to trimming and J lost 4 bases, with 9 bases between them. Looked up from germline, CDR1 is SGHDT and CDR2 is YYEEEE. CDR3 sequence: CASSLGFSPDTQYF. As DNA, the CDR3 is TGTGCCAGCAGCTTGGGGTTTAGCCCAGATACGCAGTATTTT.

This clone was observed a few times. This chain connects TRBV28 to TRBJ1-5; 7 bases are a match to TRBD1. The ends lost 5 bases at V and 4 bases at J; junction bases unmatched: 5. This CDR3 spans 14 amino acids. Germline loops: CDR1 MDHEN, CDR2 SYDVKM. CDR3 sequence reads: CASSPGQRNQPQHF. CDR3 DNA: TGTGCCAGCAGTCCGGGACAGCGGAATCAGCCCCAGCATTTT.

The rearrangement links TRBV19 to TRBJ1-3; TRBD1 might be the D (5 bases). Germline CDR1 LNHDA, CDR2 SQIVND (reference sequence). V was cut by 5 bases and J by 0 bases, with 11 bases left in between. This CDR3 has 15 residues. In DNA form, the CDR3 reads TGTGCCAGTAGTCGGGGGTTATTCTCTGGAAACACCATATATTTT. It codes for CASSRGLFSGNTIYF.